This TCR beta chain was retrieved from a study of OX40 agonist ivuxolimab in advanced cancers. Between the trimmed V and J ends, which lost 5 bases and 0 bases, there was a span of 12 bases. CDR1 and CDR2 (germline): SGHRS, YFSETQ. The CDR3 totals 15 residues. The repertoire was sequenced with immunoSEQ multiplex PCR; TCRdb's copy has only in-frame clones and lacks some. The sample records 13,000 or so clones, roughly 69% being singletons. The genes are TRBV5-1 and TRBJ2-1; possible D gene TRBD1, 6 bases. The starting material was CD4+ or CD8+ T cells sorted from blood, obtained in a trial of the OX40 agonist ivuxolimab. This sequence originates from an adult with an advanced solid tumor such as melanoma, head and neck, liver or kidney cancer. The CDR3 DNA follows: TGCGCCAGCAGTGTTGGACAGAACTCCTACAATGAGCAGTTCTTC. Its translation is CASSVGQNSYNEQFF.